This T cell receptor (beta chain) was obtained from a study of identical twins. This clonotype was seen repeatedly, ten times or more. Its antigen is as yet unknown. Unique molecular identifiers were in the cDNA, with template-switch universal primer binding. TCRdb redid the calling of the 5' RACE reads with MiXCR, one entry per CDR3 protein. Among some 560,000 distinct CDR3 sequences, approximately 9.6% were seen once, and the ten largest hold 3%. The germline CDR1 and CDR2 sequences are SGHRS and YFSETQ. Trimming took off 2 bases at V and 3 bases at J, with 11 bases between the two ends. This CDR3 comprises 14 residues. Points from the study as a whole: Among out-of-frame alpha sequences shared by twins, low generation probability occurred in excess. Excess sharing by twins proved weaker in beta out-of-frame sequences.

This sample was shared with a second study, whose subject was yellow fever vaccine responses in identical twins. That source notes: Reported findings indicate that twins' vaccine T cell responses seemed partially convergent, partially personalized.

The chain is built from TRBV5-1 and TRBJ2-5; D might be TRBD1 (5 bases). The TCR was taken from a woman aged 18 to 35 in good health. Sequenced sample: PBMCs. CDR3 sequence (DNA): TGCGCCAGCAGCTTTTCTGCAGGGAAAGAGACCCAGTACTTC. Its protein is CASSFSAGKETQYF.